This T cell receptor beta chain was sequenced during a study of shared clonotypes between healthy human individuals. Study background: Each donor had three CD4 naive, three CD4 memory, two CD8 naive and one CD8 memory plate.

V dropped 4 bases and J dropped 0; count of bases not matched to a gene: 5. CDR1 is MNHNS, CDR2 SASEGT, per germline. The CDR3 has 15 amino acids. Sorted-subset replicate PCRs used about 0.2 ug DNA, 30,000 or so T cell genomes. Generated by immunoSEQ multiplex PCR, the TCRdb table keeps only in-frame clones and is missing some. The sample lists around 690,000 clones, about 92% seen once, with about 33% in the top ten. The chain links TRBV6-1 to TRBJ2-7; 8 bases match TRBD2. The sample consisted of memory CD8+ T cells from PBMCs. As for subset: CD45RO+ cells pooled with CCR7-negative TemRA cells. This sequence originates from a young man in good health. Some clones in this sample may be carry-over from other donors' samples. CDR3 amino acids: CASSGRLAPSYEQYF. CDR3 sequence (DNA): TGTGCCAGCAGTGGCAGACTAGCGCCCTCCTACGAGCAGTACTTC.